By share, the clone carrying this TCR beta chain ranks as medium-sized. Its antigen is undetermined. The CDR3 is 16 amino acids. Trimming took 5 bases from V and 4 from J; bases not matched to a gene: 12. Germline values: CDR1 LGHNA, CDR2 YSLEER. Each TCR cDNA molecule bore a unique molecular identifier. MiXCR, run by TCRdb on the 5' RACE reads, gives a single entry per CDR3 protein. Here the sample spans 1,800 or so distinct CDR3 sequences, roughly a sixth being singletons. This entry is derived from a study of spatial heterogeneity in lung cancer. Study-level background: On average, each unique TCR and UMI combination appeared more than ten times in raw reads. Broader study findings: Tumor TCRs that were ubiquitous and expanded showed up in blood more at resection than follow-up.

The time point here: sample taken at primary tumor resection. Sequencing of whole RNA from tumor, nontumor lung or frozen PBMC involved no sorting. This rearrangement joins TRBV4-3 to TRBJ2-7; 9 positions match TRBD2. Material: PBMCs, obtained at surgery. The TCR comes from a male donor with early-stage non-small cell lung cancer. CDR3 residues: CASSMGFQGLAYEQYF. The CDR3 DNA follows: TGCGCCAGCAGCATGGGTTTTCAGGGACTAGCTTACGAGCAGTACTTC.